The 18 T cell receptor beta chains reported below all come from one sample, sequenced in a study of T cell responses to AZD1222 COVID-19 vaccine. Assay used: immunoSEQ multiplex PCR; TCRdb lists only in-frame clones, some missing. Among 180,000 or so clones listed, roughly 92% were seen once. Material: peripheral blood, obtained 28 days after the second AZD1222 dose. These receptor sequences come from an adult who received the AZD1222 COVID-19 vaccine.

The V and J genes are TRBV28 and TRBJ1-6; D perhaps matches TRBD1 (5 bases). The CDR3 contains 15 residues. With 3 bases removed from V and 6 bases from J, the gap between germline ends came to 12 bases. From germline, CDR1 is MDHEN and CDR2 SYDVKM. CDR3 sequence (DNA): TGTGCCAGCAGTTTCCCGGGAAGGGGTAATTCACCCCTCCACTTT. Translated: CASSFPGRGNSPLHF.

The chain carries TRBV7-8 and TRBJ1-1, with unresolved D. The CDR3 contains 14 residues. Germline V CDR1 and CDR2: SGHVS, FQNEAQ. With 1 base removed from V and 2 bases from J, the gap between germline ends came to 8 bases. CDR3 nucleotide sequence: TGTGCCAGCAGCTTAGGGGCAACTAACACTGAAGCTTTCTTT. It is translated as CASSLGATNTEAFF.

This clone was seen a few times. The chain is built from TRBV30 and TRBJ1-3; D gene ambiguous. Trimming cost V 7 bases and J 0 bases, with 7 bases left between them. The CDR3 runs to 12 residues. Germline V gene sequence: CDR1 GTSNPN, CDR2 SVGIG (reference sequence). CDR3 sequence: CASGASGNTIYF. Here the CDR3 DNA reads TGTGCCTCGGGAGCCTCTGGAAACACCATATATTTT.

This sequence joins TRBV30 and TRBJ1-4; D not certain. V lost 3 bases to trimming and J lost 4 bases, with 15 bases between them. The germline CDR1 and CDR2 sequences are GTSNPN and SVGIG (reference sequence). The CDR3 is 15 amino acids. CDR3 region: CAWSPTGINNEKLFF. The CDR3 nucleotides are TGTGCCTGGAGCCCAACGGGGATAAATAATGAAAAACTGTTTTTT.

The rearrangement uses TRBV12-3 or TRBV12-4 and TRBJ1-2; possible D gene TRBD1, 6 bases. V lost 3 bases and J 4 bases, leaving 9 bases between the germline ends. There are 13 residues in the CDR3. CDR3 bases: TGTGCCAGCAGTTTTCGGGGGCCCTATGGCTACACCTTC. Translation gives CASSFRGPYGYTF.

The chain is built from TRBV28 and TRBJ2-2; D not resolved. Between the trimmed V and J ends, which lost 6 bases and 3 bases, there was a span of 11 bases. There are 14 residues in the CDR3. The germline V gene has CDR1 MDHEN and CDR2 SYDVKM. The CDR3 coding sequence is TGTGCCAGCAGCGAAGCAGTTCACACCGGGGAGCTGTTTTTT. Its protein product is CASSEAVHTGELFF.

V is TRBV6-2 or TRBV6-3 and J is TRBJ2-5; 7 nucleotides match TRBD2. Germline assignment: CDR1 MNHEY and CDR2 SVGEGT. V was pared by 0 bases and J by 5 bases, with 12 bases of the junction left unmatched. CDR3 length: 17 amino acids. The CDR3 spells CASSYSTGGGGRETQYF. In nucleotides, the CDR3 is TGTGCCAGCAGTTACTCTACAGGCGGCGGGGGTCGGGAGACCCAGTACTTC.

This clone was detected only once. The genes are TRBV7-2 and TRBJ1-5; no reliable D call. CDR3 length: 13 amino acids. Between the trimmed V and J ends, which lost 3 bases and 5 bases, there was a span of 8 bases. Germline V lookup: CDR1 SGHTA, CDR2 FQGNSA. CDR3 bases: TGTGCCAGCAGCTTTGACATCTATCAGCCCCAGCATTTT. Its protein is CASSFDIYQPQHF.

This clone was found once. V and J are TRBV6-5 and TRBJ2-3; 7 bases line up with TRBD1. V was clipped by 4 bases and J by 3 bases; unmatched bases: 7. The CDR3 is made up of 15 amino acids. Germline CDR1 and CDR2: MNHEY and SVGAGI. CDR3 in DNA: TGTGCCAGCAGTTCCCAGGGGGAAAGGACAGATACGCAGTATTTT. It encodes CASSSQGERTDTQYF.

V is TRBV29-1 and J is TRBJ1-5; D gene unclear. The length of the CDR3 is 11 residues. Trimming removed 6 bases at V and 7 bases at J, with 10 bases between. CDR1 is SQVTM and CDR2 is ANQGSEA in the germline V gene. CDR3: CSVGDLQPQHF. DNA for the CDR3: TGCAGCGTGGGTGATCTACAGCCCCAGCATTTT.

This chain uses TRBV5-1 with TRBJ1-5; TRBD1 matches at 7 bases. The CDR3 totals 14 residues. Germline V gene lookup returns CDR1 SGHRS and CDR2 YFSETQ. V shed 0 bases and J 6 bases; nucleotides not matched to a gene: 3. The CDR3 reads CASSLVGGLQPQHF. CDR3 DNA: TGCGCCAGCAGCTTGGTAGGGGGCCTTCAGCCCCAGCATTTT.

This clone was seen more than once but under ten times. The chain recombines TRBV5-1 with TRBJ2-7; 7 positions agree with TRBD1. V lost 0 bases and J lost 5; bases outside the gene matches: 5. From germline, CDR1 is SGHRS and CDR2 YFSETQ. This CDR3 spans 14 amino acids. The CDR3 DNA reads TGCGCCAGCAGCTTGGCCAGCCAGGGGGACGAGCAGTACTTC. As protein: CASSLASQGDEQYF.

The chain's CDR3 is CASSLVSGSTEAFF. CDR3 sequence (DNA): TGTGCCAGCAGCTTAGTATCGGGTAGTACTGAAGCTTTCTTT. The rearrangement joins TRBV7-2 to TRBJ1-1; D is unclear. Germline V gene data show CDR1 as SGHTA and CDR2 as FQGNSA. The CDR3 loop spans 14 amino acids. V gave up 1 base and J gave up 5 bases, with 11 bases separating them.

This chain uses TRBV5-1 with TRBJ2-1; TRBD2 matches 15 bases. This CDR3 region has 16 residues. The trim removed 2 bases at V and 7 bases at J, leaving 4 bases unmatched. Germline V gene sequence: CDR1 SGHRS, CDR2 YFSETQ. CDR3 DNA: TGCGCCAGCAGCTTACCCGGGACTAGCGGGGGGAATGAGCAGTTCTTC. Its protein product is CASSLPGTSGGNEQFF.

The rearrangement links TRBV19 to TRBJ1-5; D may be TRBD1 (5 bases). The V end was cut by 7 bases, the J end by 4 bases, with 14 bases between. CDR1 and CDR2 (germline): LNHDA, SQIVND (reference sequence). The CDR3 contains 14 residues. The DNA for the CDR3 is TGTGCCAGTAATCCGGGACGGATAAATCAGCCCCAGCATTTT. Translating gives CASNPGRINQPQHF.

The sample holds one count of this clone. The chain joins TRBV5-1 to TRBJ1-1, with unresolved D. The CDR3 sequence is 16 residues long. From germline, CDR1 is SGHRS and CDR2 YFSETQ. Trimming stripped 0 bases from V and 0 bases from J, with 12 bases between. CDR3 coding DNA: TGCGCCAGCAGCTTGGCAGCTGGATACCTGAACACTGAAGCTTTCTTT. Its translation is CASSLAAGYLNTEAFF.

For the CDR3, the DNA is TGTGCCAGCAGGGGGGTTGAGGGGCTCGGCTACACCTTC. As protein: CASRGVEGLGYTF. This chain links TRBV12-3 or TRBV12-4 with TRBJ1-2; a possible D gene is TRBD1 (5 bases). Trimming removed 6 bases from V and 8 bases from J, with 16 bases in between. The CDR3 is 13 residues long.

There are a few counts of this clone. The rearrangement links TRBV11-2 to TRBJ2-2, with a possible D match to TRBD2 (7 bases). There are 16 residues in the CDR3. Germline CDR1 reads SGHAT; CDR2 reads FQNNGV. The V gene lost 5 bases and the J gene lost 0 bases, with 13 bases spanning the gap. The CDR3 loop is CASSATGGPNTGELFF. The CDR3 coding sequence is TGTGCCAGCAGCGCCACGGGGGGCCCGAACACCGGGGAGCTGTTTTTT.